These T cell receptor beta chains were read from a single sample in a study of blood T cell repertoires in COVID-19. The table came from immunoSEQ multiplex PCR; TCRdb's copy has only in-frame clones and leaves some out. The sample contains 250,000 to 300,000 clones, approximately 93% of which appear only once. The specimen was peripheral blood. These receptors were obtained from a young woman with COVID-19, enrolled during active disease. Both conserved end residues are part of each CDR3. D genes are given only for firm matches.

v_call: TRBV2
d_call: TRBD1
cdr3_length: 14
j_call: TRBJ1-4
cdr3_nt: TGTGCCAGCAGTGCCGGGACAGGGAATGAAAAACTGTTTTTT
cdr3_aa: CASSAGTGNEKLFF

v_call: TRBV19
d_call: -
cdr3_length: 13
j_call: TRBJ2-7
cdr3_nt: TGTGCCAGTAGTGCCGGGGACACCTACGAGCAGTACTTC
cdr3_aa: CASSAGDTYEQYF

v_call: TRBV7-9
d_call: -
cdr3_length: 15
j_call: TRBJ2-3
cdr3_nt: TGTGCCAGCAGCTTACTAGCGCCGCGCACAGATACGCAGTATTTT
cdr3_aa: CASSLLAPRTDTQYF

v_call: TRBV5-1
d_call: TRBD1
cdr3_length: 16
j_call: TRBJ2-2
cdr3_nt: TGCGCCAGCAGCTTGGCAGGGGGAATGAACACCGGGGAGCTGTTTTTT
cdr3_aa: CASSLAGGMNTGELFF

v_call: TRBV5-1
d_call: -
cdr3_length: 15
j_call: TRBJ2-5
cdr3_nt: TGCGCCAGCAGCCGCAACCCCCACATACAAGAGACCCAGTACTTC
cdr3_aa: CASSRNPHIQETQYF

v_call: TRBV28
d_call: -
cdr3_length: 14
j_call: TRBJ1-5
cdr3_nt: TGTGCCAGCCACGAGGGAGGGTCAAGTCAGCCCCAGCATTTT
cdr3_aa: CASHEGGSSQPQHF

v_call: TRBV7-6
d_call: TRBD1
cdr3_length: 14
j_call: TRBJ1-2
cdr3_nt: TGTGCCAGCTCCGGGACAGCCTCCCGGGGAGGCTACACCTTC
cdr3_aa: CASSGTASRGGYTF

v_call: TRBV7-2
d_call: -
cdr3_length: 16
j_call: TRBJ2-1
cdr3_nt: TGTGCCAGCAGCTGGGAAGGGGGGGCCCCCTACAATGAGCAGTTCTTC
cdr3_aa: CASSWEGGAPYNEQFF

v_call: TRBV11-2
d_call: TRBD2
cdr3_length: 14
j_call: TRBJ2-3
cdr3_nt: TGTGCCAGCAGCTTAAATCGAGCGGGGGATACGCAGTATTTT
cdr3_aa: CASSLNRAGDTQYF

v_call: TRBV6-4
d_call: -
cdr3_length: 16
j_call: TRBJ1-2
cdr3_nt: TGTGCCAGCAGTGACTCTGGGGGGAAAGGAGGTTATGGCTACACCTTC
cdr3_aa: CASSDSGGKGGYGYTF

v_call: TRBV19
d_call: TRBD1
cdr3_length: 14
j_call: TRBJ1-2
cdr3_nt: TGTGCCAGTAGTATCCCGGGACAGGGGGATGGCTACACCTTC
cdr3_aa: CASSIPGQGDGYTF

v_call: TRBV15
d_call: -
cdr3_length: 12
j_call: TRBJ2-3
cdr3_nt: TGTGCCACCAGCAGAGAGGGCCATACGCAGTATTTT
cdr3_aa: CATSREGHTQYF

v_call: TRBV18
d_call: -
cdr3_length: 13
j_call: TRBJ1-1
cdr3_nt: TGTGCCAGCTCACCGACTTTGAACACTGAAGCTTTCTTT
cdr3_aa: CASSPTLNTEAFF

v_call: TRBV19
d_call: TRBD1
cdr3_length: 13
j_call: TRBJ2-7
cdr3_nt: TGTGCCAGCCGCGGACAGGGTTTGTACGAGCAGTACTTC
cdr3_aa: CASRGQGLYEQYF

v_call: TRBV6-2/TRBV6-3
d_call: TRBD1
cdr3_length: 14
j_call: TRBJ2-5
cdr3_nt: TGTGCCAGCAGCCAGACAGGGGGCCAGGAGACCCAGTACTTC
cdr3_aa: CASSQTGGQETQYF

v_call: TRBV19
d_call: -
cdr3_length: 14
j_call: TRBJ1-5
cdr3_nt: TGTGCCAGTAGTTCCCCCGAGAGCAATCAGCCCCAGCATTTT
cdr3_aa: CASSSPESNQPQHF

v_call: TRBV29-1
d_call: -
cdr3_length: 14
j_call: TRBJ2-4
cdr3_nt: TGCAGCGTTGAAGACGGGTTGTATGGAAACATTCAGTACTTC
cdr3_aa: CSVEDGLYGNIQYF

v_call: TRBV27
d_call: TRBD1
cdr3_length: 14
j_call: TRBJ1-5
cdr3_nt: TGTGCCAGCAGTTTACAGGGGGCAGGGCAGCCCCAGCATTTT
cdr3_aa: CASSLQGAGQPQHF

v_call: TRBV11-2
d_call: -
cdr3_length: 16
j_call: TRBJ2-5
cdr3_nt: TGTGCCAGCAGCCCAAGAGGAGGCCAGGGGCAAGAGACCCAGTACTTC
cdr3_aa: CASSPRGGQGQETQYF

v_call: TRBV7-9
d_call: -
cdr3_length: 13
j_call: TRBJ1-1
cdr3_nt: TGTGCCAGCAGCTTAGCAGGGGCTAATGAAGCTTTCTTT
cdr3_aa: CASSLAGANEAFF

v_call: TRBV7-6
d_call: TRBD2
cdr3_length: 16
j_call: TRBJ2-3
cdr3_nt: TGTGCCAGCAGCGTCACTAGCGGGAGCGTAGCAGATACGCAGTATTTT
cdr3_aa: CASSVTSGSVADTQYF

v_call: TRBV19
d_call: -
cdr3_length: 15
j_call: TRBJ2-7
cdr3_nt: TGTGCCAGTACCGCATCCTGGGGCATCCCCTACGAGCAGTACTTC
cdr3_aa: CASTASWGIPYEQYF